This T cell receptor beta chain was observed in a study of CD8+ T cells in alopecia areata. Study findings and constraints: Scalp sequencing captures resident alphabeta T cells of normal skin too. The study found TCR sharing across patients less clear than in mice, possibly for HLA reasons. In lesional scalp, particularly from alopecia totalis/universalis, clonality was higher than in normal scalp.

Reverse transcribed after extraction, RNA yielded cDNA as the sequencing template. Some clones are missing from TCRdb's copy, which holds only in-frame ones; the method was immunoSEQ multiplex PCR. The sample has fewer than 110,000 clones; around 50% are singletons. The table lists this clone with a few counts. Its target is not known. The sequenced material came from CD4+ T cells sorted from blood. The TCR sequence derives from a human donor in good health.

CDR3 coding DNA: TGCAGCGTTGTGCAGAACCAGAACACTGAAGCTTTCTTT. This sequence encodes CSVVQNQNTEAFF. The V gene is TRBV29-1, the J gene TRBJ1-1, with unresolved D. This CDR3 spans 13 amino acids. Trimming removed 4 bases at V and 1 base at J, with 10 bases between. Looked up from germline, CDR1 is SQVTM and CDR2 is ANQGSEA.